Below are 12 T cell receptor beta chains sequenced from a single sample in a study of blood T cell repertoires in COVID-19. Profiled with immunoSEQ multiplex PCR; TCRdb holds only in-frame clones, not every one. The profile shows approximately 320,000 clones, 85% to 90% of them singletons. What was sequenced was peripheral blood. These receptors were taken from a woman aged 25 to 39 with COVID-19, enrolled during active disease.

This chain connects TRBV6-5 to TRBJ1-6; D gene unclear. The CDR3 is made up of 12 amino acids. V lost 6 bases, J lost 11 bases, and 11 bases lay in between. Germline V CDR1 and CDR2: MNHEY, SVGAGI. CDR3 loop: CASSTRQAPLHF. The DNA for the CDR3 is TGTGCCAGCAGCACCAGGCAGGCACCCCTCCACTTT.

The chain has TRBV19 and TRBJ1-4, with a weak D call TRBD1 (5 bases). This CDR3 has 13 residues. Trimming cost V 8 bases and J 4 bases, with 11 bases left between them. The V gene's germline CDR1 is LNHDA and CDR2 SQIVND (reference sequence). CDR3 nucleotide sequence: TGTGCCAGTTTCGACAGCGATAATGAAAAACTGTTTTTT. Its translation is CASFDSDNEKLFF.

The chain recombines TRBV27 with TRBJ1-2, with D unresolved. The germline CDR1 and CDR2 sequences are MNHEY and SMNVEV (reference sequence). This CDR3 has 14 amino acids. Between the trimmed V and J ends, which lost 5 bases and 3 bases, there was a span of 13 bases. In nucleotides, the CDR3 is TGTGCCAGCAGTCTTACAGTTAATTACTATGGCTACACCTTC. It translates to CASSLTVNYYGYTF.

This clone was found a few times. V usage is TRBV28 and J usage is TRBJ1-3, with D perhaps matching TRBD1 (6 bases). This CDR3 contains 16 residues. Trimming stripped 3 bases from V and 3 bases from J, with 15 bases between. Germline CDR1 is MDHEN and CDR2 is SYDVKM. CDR3 sequence reads: CASSFVTGSYGNTIYF. The CDR3 DNA reads TGTGCCAGCAGTTTCGTAACAGGGTCTTATGGAAACACCATATATTTT.

The gene calls are TRBV28 and TRBJ1-2, with D maybe TRBD1 (5 bases). With 2 bases removed from V and 6 bases from J, the gap between germline ends came to 22 bases. The CDR3 extends over 17 amino acids. Germline CDR1 is MDHEN and CDR2 is SYDVKM. The CDR3 reads CASSLVLLAFSRDGYTF. The CDR3 bases are TGTGCCAGCAGTTTAGTACTGTTGGCCTTCAGCAGGGATGGCTACACCTTC.

V usage is TRBV6-5 and J usage is TRBJ2-5; 8 bases agree with TRBD2. V shed 4 bases, J shed 5 bases, and the junction held 12 bases outside the gene matches. The CDR3 spans 16 residues. The germline gives CDR1 MNHEY, CDR2 SVGAGI. CDR3 residues: CASSSDGTSGTETQYF. The CDR3 DNA reads as TGTGCCAGCAGTTCTGACGGGACTAGTGGGACTGAGACCCAGTACTTC.

The V call is TRBV3-1 (or the pseudogene TRBV3-2), the J call TRBJ2-5; TRBD1 matches at 9 bases. CDR1 and CDR2 from the germline V gene are LGHDT and YNNKEL (reference sequence). CDR3 length: 13 residues. V lost 5 bases, J lost 5 bases, and 3 bases stayed unmatched. Written as DNA, the CDR3 is TGTGCCAGCAGCTGGACAGGGGACGAGACCCAGTACTTC. It yields the protein CASSWTGDETQYF.

This rearrangement joins TRBV3-1 (or the pseudogene TRBV3-2) to TRBJ2-2; maybe TRBD2 (6 bases). Deletions cut 3 bases from V and 1 base from J, with 27 bases between. Germline V gene lookup returns CDR1 LGHDT and CDR2 YNNKEL (reference sequence). There are 21 residues in the CDR3. The CDR3, as DNA: TGTGCCAGCAGCCACACAGCGGCGGGACTCCAGAGAGGATGGAACACCGGGGAGCTGTTTTTT. This codes for CASSHTAAGLQRGWNTGELFF.

This chain joins TRBV6-6 and TRBJ1-2, with D maybe TRBD1 (6 bases). Per germline, CDR1 MNHNY and CDR2 SVGAGI (reference sequence). The V end lost 4 bases, the J end lost 4 bases, and 16 bases lay between the germline ends. There are 15 residues in the CDR3. Here the CDR3 reads CASSWGGAPLYGYTF. CDR3 sequence (DNA): TGTGCCAGCAGTTGGGGGGGGGCGCCTCTCTATGGCTACACCTTC.

The rearrangement uses TRBV6-5 and TRBJ1-6, with D unresolved. The CDR3 is made up of 12 amino acids. The V gene's germline CDR1 is MNHEY and CDR2 SVGAGI. Between the trimmed V and J ends, which lost 6 bases and 9 bases, there was a span of 9 bases. CDR3 nucleotides: TGTGCCAGCAGCGAGATAACTTCACCCCTCCACTTT. Translation gives CASSEITSPLHF.

The V gene is TRBV5-1, the J gene TRBJ2-3; 8 nucleotides match TRBD1. Germline V gives CDR1 SGHRS, CDR2 YFSETQ. The V gene end was trimmed by 1 base and the J gene end by 6 bases; junction bases not matched to a gene: 13. This CDR3 is 17 amino acids long. The CDR3 here is CASSLLKIQGVGDTQYF. The CDR3 DNA sequence: TGCGCCAGCAGCTTGCTTAAAATACAGGGGGTTGGGGATACGCAGTATTTT.

This chain joins TRBV7-8 and TRBJ1-3; tentative D call: TRBD1 (5 bases). The germline V gene has CDR1 SGHVS and CDR2 FQNEAQ. V was cut by 6 bases and J by 2 bases, with 11 bases left in between. This CDR3 is 14 amino acids long. Here the CDR3 reads CASRLQVAGNTIYF. The CDR3 DNA reads TGTGCCAGCAGATTACAGGTGGCTGGAAACACCATATATTTT.